This TCR beta chain was sequenced for a study of blood T cell repertoires in COVID-19. Study background: The United States, Italy and Spain supplied acute and convalescent COVID-19 samples. In each case, the material was cDNA or gDNA derived from T cells, B-cell-depleted T cells, or PBMCs.

The method was immunoSEQ multiplex PCR; TCRdb's version includes in-frame clones alone and lacks a portion of them. The data show about 220,000 clones, about 83% seen once. Cohorts were based on clinical histories the participants reported. Exposed study participants had met a COVID-19 case within 2 weeks before entry. This clone has just a few counts. This CDR3 region has 15 residues. Germline V gene lookup returns CDR1 SGHDT and CDR2 YYEEEE. Trimming took 4 bases from V and 6 from J; bases not matched to a gene: 11. This chain links TRBV5-6 with TRBJ1-2; 8 bases are shared with TRBD1. The receptor's source is a woman in her forties or fifties who had been exposed to COVID-19. The source material was PBMCs or T cells enriched from blood (not recorded which). The CDR3 is CASSTASDREHGYTF. DNA for the CDR3: TGTGCCAGCAGCACCGCCTCGGACAGGGAGCATGGCTACACCTTC.